This TCR beta chain was sequenced for a study of blood T cell repertoires in COVID-19. Across the study: The study drew acute and convalescent COVID-19 samples from the United States, Italy and Spain.

Original processing methods: How many nucleated cells were present was estimated from reference gene primer amplification. Only in-frame clones appear in the TCRdb table, and some are missing; sequencing was by immunoSEQ multiplex PCR. That table supplies the V and J calls and clone size; D and trimming were determined from the DNA. Among 200,000 or so clones listed, about nine tenths were seen once. Germline V gene data show CDR1 as MGHDK and CDR2 as SYGVNS. The CDR3 is 15 amino acids. V was trimmed by 4 bases and J by 5 bases, leaving 15 bases between them. This TCR was recovered from a woman aged 70-85 years with acute or convalescent COVID-19. Sequencing was done on a sample of peripheral blood. The chain is built from TRBV25-1 and TRBJ1-3; TRBD1 might be the D (5 bases). The CDR3 is CASSAHSGLRNTIYF. CDR3 nucleotides: TGTGCCAGCAGTGCCCATTCAGGGCTGAGAAACACCATATATTTT.